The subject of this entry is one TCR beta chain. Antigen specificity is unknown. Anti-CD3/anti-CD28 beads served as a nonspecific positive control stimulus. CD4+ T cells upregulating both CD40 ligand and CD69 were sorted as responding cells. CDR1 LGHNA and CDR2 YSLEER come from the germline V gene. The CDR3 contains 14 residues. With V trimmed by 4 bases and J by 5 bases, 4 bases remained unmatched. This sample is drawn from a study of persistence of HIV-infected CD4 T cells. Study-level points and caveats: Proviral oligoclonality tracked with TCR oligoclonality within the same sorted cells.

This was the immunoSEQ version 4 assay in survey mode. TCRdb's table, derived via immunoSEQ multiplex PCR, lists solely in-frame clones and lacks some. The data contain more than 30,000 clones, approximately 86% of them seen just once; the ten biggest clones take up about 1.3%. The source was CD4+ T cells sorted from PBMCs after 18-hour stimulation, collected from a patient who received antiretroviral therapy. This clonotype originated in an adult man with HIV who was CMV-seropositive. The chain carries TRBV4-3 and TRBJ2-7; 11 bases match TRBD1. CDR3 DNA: TGCGCCAGCAGCCTCCGGACAGGGGGCGACGAGCAGTACTTC. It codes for CASSLRTGGDEQYF.